The subject of this entry is one T cell receptor (beta chain). What it binds is not known. Generated by immunoSEQ multiplex PCR, the TCRdb table keeps only in-frame clones and is missing some. This sample has 140,000 to 150,000 clones; approximately 93% occur once, and the top ten carry 12%. The data were taken from a study of T cell responses to AZD1222 COVID-19 vaccine. Germline loops: CDR1 SGHVS, CDR2 FQNEAQ. CDR3 length: 13 residues. Trimming took off 1 base at V and 7 bases at J, with 10 bases between the two ends. The study's findings and limits: Donors in the cohort were predominantly white British and more often female, and clonal diversity was possibly underestimated. Reportedly, nearly half the spike-specific TCRs target unmutated variant regions. The study found Spike-specific TCR breadth and depth rose after two AZD1222 doses.

The starting material was peripheral blood, obtained after recovery from COVID-19. The sequence came from an adult who had recovered from COVID-19. The chain carries TRBV7-8 and TRBJ2-5, with D possibly matching TRBD1 (6 bases). The CDR3 spells CASSLGGQGTQYF. The CDR3 region has the DNA TGTGCCAGCAGCTTAGGGGGGCAGGGGACCCAGTACTTC. The whole variable domain, remainder taken from reference TRBV7-8 and TRBJ2-5, is GAGVSQSPRYKVAKRGQDVALRCDPISGHVSLFWYQQALGQGPEFLTYFQNEAQLDKSGLPSDRFFAERPEGSVSTLKIQRTQQEDSAVYLCASSLGGQGTQYFGPGTRLLVL.